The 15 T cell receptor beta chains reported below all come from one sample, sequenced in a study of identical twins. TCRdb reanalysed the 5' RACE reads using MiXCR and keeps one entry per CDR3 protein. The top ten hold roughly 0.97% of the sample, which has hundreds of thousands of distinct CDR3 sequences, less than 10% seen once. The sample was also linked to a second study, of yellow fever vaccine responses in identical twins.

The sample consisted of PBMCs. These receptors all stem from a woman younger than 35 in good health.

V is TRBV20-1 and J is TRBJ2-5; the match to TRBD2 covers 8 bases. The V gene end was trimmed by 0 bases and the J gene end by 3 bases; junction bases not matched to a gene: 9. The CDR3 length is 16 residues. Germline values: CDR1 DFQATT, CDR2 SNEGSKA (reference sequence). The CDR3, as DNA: TGCAGTGCTAGAGAACCCGTACTAGCGGATAAAGAGACCCAGTACTTC. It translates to CSAREPVLADKETQYF.

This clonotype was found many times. CDR3 sequence reads: CASSAGYTGELFF. The CDR3 nucleotides read TGTGCCAGCAGTGCAGGGTACACCGGGGAGCTGTTTTTT. The rearrangement uses TRBV2 and TRBJ2-2; perhaps TRBD1 as D (5 bases). Germline V CDR1 and CDR2: SNHLY, FYNNEI. V lost 4 bases and J lost 3, with 6 bases in between. The CDR3 runs to 13 residues. Together with reference TRBV2 and TRBJ2-2, the CDR3 gives the full variable domain: EPEVTQTPSHQVTQMGQEVILRCVPISNHLYFYWYRQILGQKVEFLVSFYNNEISEKSEIFDDQFSVERPDGSNFTLKIRSTKLEDSAMYFCASSAGYTGELFFGEGSRLTVL.

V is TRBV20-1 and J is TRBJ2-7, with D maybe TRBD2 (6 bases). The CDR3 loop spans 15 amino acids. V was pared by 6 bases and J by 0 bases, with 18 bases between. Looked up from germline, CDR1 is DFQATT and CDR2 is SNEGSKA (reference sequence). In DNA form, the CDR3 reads TGCAGTGCCAATTCTTTGGGACTCGGCTCCTACGAGCAGTACTTC. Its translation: CSANSLGLGSYEQYF.

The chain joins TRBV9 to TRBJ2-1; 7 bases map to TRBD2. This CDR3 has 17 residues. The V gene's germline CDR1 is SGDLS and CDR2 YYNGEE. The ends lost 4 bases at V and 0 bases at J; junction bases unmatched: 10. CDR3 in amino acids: CASSPFSGGSSYNEQFF. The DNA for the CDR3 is TGTGCCAGCAGCCCATTCTCCGGGGGGAGCTCCTACAATGAGCAGTTCTTC.

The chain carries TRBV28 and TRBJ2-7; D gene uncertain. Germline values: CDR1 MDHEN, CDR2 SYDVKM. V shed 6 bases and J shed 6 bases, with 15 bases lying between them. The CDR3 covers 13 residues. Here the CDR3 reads CASSPNLTGEQYF. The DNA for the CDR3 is TGTGCCAGCAGCCCGAATTTGACGGGCGAGCAGTACTTC.

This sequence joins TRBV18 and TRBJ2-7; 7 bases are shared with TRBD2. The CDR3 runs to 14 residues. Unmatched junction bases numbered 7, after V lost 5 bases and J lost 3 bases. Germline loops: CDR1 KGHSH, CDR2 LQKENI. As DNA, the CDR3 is TGTGCCAGCTCATTGGCGGGGGAGATCTACGAGCAGTACTTC. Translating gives CASSLAGEIYEQYF.

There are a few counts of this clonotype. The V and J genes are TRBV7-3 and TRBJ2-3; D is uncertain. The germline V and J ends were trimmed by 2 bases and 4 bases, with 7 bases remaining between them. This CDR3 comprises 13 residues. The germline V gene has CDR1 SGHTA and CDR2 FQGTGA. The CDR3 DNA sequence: TGTGCCAGCAGCTTAGCGTATGCAGATACGCAGTATTTT. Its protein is CASSLAYADTQYF.

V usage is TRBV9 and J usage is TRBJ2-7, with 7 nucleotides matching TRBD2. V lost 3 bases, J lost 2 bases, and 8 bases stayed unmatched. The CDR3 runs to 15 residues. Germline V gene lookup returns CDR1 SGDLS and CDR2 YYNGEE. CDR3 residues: CASSERAGNTYEQYF. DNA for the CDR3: TGTGCCAGCAGCGAGAGAGCGGGGAATACCTACGAGCAGTACTTC.

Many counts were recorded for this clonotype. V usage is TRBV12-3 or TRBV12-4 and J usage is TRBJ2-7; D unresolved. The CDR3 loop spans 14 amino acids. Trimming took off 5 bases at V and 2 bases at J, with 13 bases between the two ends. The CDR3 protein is CASSTAEGPYEQYF. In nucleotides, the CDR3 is TGTGCCAGCAGTACTGCTGAAGGGCCCTACGAGCAGTACTTC.

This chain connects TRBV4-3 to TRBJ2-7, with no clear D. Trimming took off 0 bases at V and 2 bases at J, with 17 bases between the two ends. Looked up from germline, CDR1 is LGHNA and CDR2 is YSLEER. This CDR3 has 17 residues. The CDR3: CASSQEDVSRSPYEQYF. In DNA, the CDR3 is TGCGCCAGCAGCCAAGAGGACGTCTCACGAAGTCCCTACGAGCAGTACTTC.

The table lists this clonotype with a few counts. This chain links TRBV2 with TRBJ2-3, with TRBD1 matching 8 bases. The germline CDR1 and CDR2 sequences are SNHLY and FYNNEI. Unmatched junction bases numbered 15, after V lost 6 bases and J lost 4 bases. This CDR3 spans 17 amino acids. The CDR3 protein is CASRTKQGVSVADTQYF. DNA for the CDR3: TGTGCCAGCAGGACCAAACAGGGGGTATCGGTCGCAGATACGCAGTATTTT.

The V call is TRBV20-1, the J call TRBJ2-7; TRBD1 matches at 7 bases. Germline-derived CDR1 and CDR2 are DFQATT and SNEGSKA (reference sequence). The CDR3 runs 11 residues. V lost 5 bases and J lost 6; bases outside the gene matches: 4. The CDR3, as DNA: TGCAGTGCTTTTACAGGGGCCGAGCAGTACTTC. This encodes CSAFTGAEQYF.

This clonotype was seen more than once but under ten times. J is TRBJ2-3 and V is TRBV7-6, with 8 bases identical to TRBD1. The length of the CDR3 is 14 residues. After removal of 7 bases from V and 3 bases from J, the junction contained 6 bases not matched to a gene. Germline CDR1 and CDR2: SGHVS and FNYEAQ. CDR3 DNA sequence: TGTGCCAGCACCCAGGGGGCCGGAACAGATACGCAGTATTTT. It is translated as CASTQGAGTDTQYF.

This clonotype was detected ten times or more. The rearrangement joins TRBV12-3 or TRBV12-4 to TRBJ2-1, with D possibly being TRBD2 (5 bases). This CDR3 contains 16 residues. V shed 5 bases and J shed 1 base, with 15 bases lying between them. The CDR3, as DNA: TGTGCCAGCAGTCAACTACTAGTTTCGTCCTACAATGAGCAGTTCTTC. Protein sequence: CASSQLLVSSYNEQFF.

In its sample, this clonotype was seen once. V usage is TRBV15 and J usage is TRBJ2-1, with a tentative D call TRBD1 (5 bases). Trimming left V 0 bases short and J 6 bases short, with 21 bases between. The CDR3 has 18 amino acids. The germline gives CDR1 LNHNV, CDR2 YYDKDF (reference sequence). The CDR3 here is CATSRDLRWQGSFNEQFF. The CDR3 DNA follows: TGTGCCACCAGCAGAGATTTACGATGGCAGGGTAGCTTCAATGAGCAGTTCTTC.